A selection of T cell receptor beta chains follows, all from one sample in a study of cytomegalovirus exposure and HLA in healthy donors. The repertoire was sequenced with immunoSEQ multiplex PCR; TCRdb's copy has only in-frame clones and lacks some. The table records around 150,000 clones, 65% to 70% of them present only once. The source material was PBMCs. Receptors originate from a woman aged 18-35 years in good health and CMV-seropositive. Each CDR3 is given with its conserved first and last residue. Fields, in order: clone size, J gene, V gene, D gene, CDR3 protein, CDR3 DNA. The D gene is left open where the match is weak. Where a row states a size, it is once, few, many or the class of an expanded clone; other rows omit it.

>.|TRBJ2-1|TRBV29-1|TRBD2
CSVDVLAGGMGEQFF
TGCAGCGTTGATGTACTAGCGGGAGGAATGGGCGAGCAGTTCTTC
>.|TRBJ2-7|TRBV27|TRBD2
CASSLKGLADYEQYF
TGTGCCAGCAGTTTAAAGGGACTAGCGGATTACGAGCAGTACTTC
>.|TRBJ1-2|TRBV4-3|TRBD1
CASSQVGQGKNGYTF
TGCGCCAGCAGCCAAGTAGGACAGGGGAAGAATGGCTACACCTTC
>few|TRBJ1-2|TRBV6-6|.
CASTSIPGGYYGYTF
TGTGCCAGCACTTCAATCCCCGGAGGGTACTATGGCTACACCTTC
>.|TRBJ2-5|TRBV19|TRBD2
CASSTTSGTQYF
TGTGCCAGTAGTACGACTAGCGGGACCCAGTACTTC
>.|TRBJ1-2|TRBV27|TRBD1
CASSPRVDRGRSYGYTF
TGTGCCAGCAGTCCGCGAGTTGACAGGGGGCGCAGCTATGGCTACACCTTC
>.|TRBJ2-7|TRBV9|.
CASSVGPLSEQYF
TGTGCCAGCAGCGTGGGGCCTTTGTCAGAGCAGTACTTC
>.|TRBJ1-4|TRBV6-5|.
CASSYSAGISNEKLFF
TGTGCCAGCAGTTACTCGGCCGGGATAAGTAATGAAAAACTGTTTTTT
>.|TRBJ2-7|TRBV5-1|.
CASGVDEEYEQYF
TGCGCCAGCGGCGTGGATGAAGAGTACGAGCAGTACTTC
>few|TRBJ1-2|TRBV5-6|.
CASSLGGSYYGYTF
TGTGCCAGCAGCTTGGGCGGATCGTATTATGGCTACACCTTC
>.|TRBJ1-5|TRBV27|.
CASKRVNSNQPQHF
TGTGCCAGCAAGAGGGTGAATAGCAATCAGCCCCAGCATTTT
>.|TRBJ1-5|TRBV19|.
CASSIGLTENQPQHF
TGTGCCAGTAGTATAGGCCTGACAGAGAATCAGCCCCAGCATTTT
>.|TRBJ1-1|TRBV6-5|.
CAIKPTGRTEAFF
TGTGCCATAAAACCGACGGGGAGGACTGAAGCTTTCTTT
>.|TRBJ1-1|TRBV7-3|.
CASSLNQGPNTEAFF
TGTGCCAGCAGCTTAAATCAGGGGCCGAACACTGAAGCTTTCTTT
>.|TRBJ2-7|TRBV5-1|.
CASSLDQKKYF
TGCGCCAGCAGCCTAGACCAAAAAAAGTACTTC
>.|TRBJ1-2|TRBV6-5|.
CASRSPRVRAYGYTF
TGTGCCAGCAGGTCCCCCAGGGTAAGAGCCTATGGCTACACCTTC
>.|TRBJ2-1|TRBV28|.
CASSLTGRVDEQFF
TGTGCCAGCAGTCTCACGGGAAGGGTTGATGAGCAGTTCTTC
>.|TRBJ1-1|TRBV4-2|TRBD1
CASSQDPDRGYNTEAFF
TGTGCCAGCAGCCAAGATCCAGACAGGGGTTATAACACTGAAGCTTTCTTT
>few|TRBJ1-5|TRBV4-1|.
CASSQVHQVSNQPQHF
TGCGCCAGCAGCCAAGTTCACCAGGTGAGCAATCAGCCCCAGCATTTT
>.|TRBJ1-1|TRBV29-1|.
CSVEDFRQVNTEAFF
TGCAGCGTTGAAGATTTTAGACAGGTGAACACTGAAGCTTTCTTT
>few|TRBJ2-3|TRBV27|.
CASSPRAWSADTQYF
TGTGCCAGCAGTCCCAGGGCTTGGTCGGCAGATACGCAGTATTTT
>once|TRBJ2-7|TRBV11-2|TRBD2
CASSWTSGGLYEQYF
TGTGCCAGCAGTTGGACTAGCGGGGGACTCTACGAGCAGTACTTC